This entry lists 21 T cell receptor beta chains sequenced from one sample in a study of blood T cells in healthy people across ages. It was with a sample-barcoded 5' primer and a J-beta primer mix that a second PCR of about 7 to 12 cycles was run. TCRdb processed the 5' RACE reads anew with MiXCR; each CDR3 protein has one entry. The profile shows some 1.6 million distinct CDR3 sequences, 30% to 40% of them singletons. The sequenced material came from blood. All receptors come from a woman aged 25 to 39 in good health.

This chain links TRBV20-1 with TRBJ2-5; D unclear. The V end was cut by 1 base, the J end by 7 bases, with 16 bases between. The CDR3 loop spans 14 amino acids. Germline V gene data show CDR1 as DFQATT and CDR2 as SNEGSKA (reference sequence). The CDR3 here is CSARAKLLVTTQYF. The DNA for the CDR3 is TGCAGTGCTAGAGCCAAATTGCTTGTAACGACCCAGTACTTC.

Many counts were recorded for this clonotype. The V call is TRBV12-3 or TRBV12-4, the J call TRBJ2-5, with no clear D. V lost 5 bases to trimming and J lost 3 bases, with 13 bases between them. This CDR3 is 14 amino acids long. CDR3 DNA sequence: TGTGCCAGCAGTAAGACCCCGGTCGAAGAGACCCAGTACTTC. This gives the protein CASSKTPVEETQYF.

This rearrangement joins TRBV4-1 to TRBJ2-5; D is possibly TRBD2 (7 bases). CDR1 is MGHRA and CDR2 is YSYEKL in the germline V gene. V was clipped by 1 base and J by 4 bases, with 16 bases between them. This CDR3 comprises 16 residues. The CDR3 bases are TGCGCCAGCAGCCAAGGGGGAGGGGGGCTACGAGAGACCCAGTACTTC. Encoded protein: CASSQGGGGLRETQYF.

This chain connects TRBV6-1 to TRBJ1-1; 10 nucleotides line up with TRBD1. CDR1 is MNHNS, CDR2 SASEGT, per germline. The CDR3 has 19 amino acids. The V and J ends lost 7 bases and 13 bases, in that order; junction bases with no gene match: 30. Here the CDR3 reads CASKAPQGRQGAISPEVFF. The CDR3 nucleotides read TGTGCCAGCAAAGCCCCCCAAGGGCGACAGGGGGCGATTTCTCCGGAGGTTTTCTTT.

This chain connects TRBV9 to TRBJ1-6, with TRBD1 as a possible D gene (6 bases). The V gene lost 6 bases and the J gene lost 8 bases, with 21 bases spanning the gap. Per the germline V gene, CDR1 is SGDLS and CDR2 is YYNGEE. The CDR3 loop spans 16 amino acids. CDR3 nucleotide sequence: TGTGCCAGCAACTCACGGAAAGGGGGATCAGATTCACCCCTCCACTTT. Protein product: CASNSRKGGSDSPLHF.

This clonotype was observed a handful of times. This chain connects TRBV7-2 to TRBJ2-7; 7 positions match TRBD1. There are 15 residues in the CDR3. Germline V gene sequence: CDR1 SGHTA, CDR2 FQGNSA. V gave up 8 bases and J gave up 0 bases; unmatched junction bases: 10. CDR3 in DNA: TGTGCCAGCGGTTCCGACAGGGACGTCTCCTACGAGCAGTACTTC. This codes for CASGSDRDVSYEQYF.

This clonotype was observed many times. This sequence joins TRBV6-2 or TRBV6-3 and TRBJ2-3; D not certain. Germline assignment: CDR1 MNHEY and CDR2 SVGEGT. The CDR3 is made up of 15 amino acids. V was clipped by 0 bases and J by 8 bases, with 15 bases between them. The CDR3: CASSYSNLVSRTQYF. In DNA, the CDR3 is TGTGCCAGCAGTTACTCGAATCTAGTTTCGCGTACGCAGTATTTT.

This clonotype was found a few times. CDR3 protein: CASSLDRATNEKLFF. DNA for the CDR3: TGTGCCAGCAGCCTCGACAGGGCAACTAATGAAAAACTGTTTTTT. The genes are TRBV7-2 and TRBJ1-4; 7 positions match TRBD1. Germline V gives CDR1 SGHTA, CDR2 FQGNSA. Losses at the gene ends were 5 bases for V and 0 bases for J; bases not matched to a gene: 3. The CDR3 totals 15 residues.

V gene TRBV29-1 combines with J gene TRBJ2-7; D gene uncertain. Trimming left V 4 bases short and J 2 bases short, with 12 bases between. The CDR3 totals 13 residues. Germline V gene sequence: CDR1 SQVTM, CDR2 ANQGSEA. The CDR3 sequence is CSVGSRSTYEQYF. For the CDR3, the DNA is TGCAGCGTTGGGTCGAGGAGCACCTACGAGCAGTACTTC.

The genes are TRBV4-1 and TRBJ1-1; D perhaps matches TRBD1 (5 bases). Germline CDR1 MGHRA, CDR2 YSYEKL. The CDR3 totals 18 residues. Trimming took off 1 base at V and 0 bases at J, with 18 bases between the two ends. In DNA, the CDR3 is TGCGCCAGCAGCCAAGGTACAGGATCCTACCGAATGAACACTGAAGCTTTCTTT. It codes for CASSQGTGSYRMNTEAFF.

This clonotype was counted only a few times. This rearrangement joins TRBV7-3 to TRBJ2-1, with 10 bases identical to TRBD2. CDR3 length: 16 amino acids. CDR1 SGHTA and CDR2 FQGTGA come from the germline V gene. Trimming removed 1 base from V and 4 bases from J; junction bases left unmatched: 4. The CDR3 sequence: CASSLMRTSGYNEQFF. The CDR3 nucleotides read TGTGCCAGCAGCTTAATGAGGACTAGCGGATACAATGAGCAGTTCTTC.

This clonotype appeared a few times. The chain combines TRBV4-1 with TRBJ2-1; tentative D call: TRBD1 (6 bases). Trimming took 2 bases from V and 2 from J, leaving 16 bases between them. Germline loops: CDR1 MGHRA, CDR2 YSYEKL. The CDR3 has 17 amino acids. The CDR3 is CASSQLMLTGTYNEQFF. CDR3 bases: TGCGCCAGCAGCCAATTAATGCTGACAGGAACCTACAATGAGCAGTTCTTC.

The chain links TRBV4-2 to TRBJ2-7; TRBD2 is a possible D gene (6 bases). The CDR3 runs 16 residues. Germline CDR1 is LGHNA and CDR2 is YNFKEQ. V was trimmed by 3 bases and J by 1 base, leaving 16 bases between them. CDR3 sequence (DNA): TGTGCCAGCAGCCAGGTAGGGCAGGGAGGATCCTACGAGCAGTACTTC. It codes for CASSQVGQGGSYEQYF.

This clonotype was seen repeatedly, ten times or more. V and J are TRBV7-2 and TRBJ2-3, with a tentative D call TRBD1 (5 bases). The CDR3 has 15 residues. V was shortened by 1 base and J by 4 bases, with 12 bases between the two germline ends. Looked up from germline, CDR1 is SGHTA and CDR2 is FQGNSA. CDR3 nucleotide sequence: TGTGCCAGCAGCTTAGGTCCAGGGCGCCCAGATACGCAGTATTTT. As protein: CASSLGPGRPDTQYF.

This clonotype has just a few counts. The rearrangement uses TRBV18 and TRBJ2-4; TRBD1 agrees at 7 bases. The CDR3 loop spans 16 amino acids. Losses at the gene ends were 1 base for V and 9 bases for J; bases not matched to a gene: 12. Germline values: CDR1 KGHSH, CDR2 LQKENI. The CDR3 DNA follows: TGTGCCAGCTCACCACGGGACAGCCTTAGAGCAAGCATTCAGTACTTC. It is translated as CASSPRDSLRASIQYF.

This clonotype appeared a few times. V is TRBV7-9 and J is TRBJ1-4, with 7 bases aligning to TRBD1. Germline V gene sequence: CDR1 SEHNR, CDR2 FQNEAQ (reference sequence). The CDR3 loop spans 16 amino acids. Trimming cost V 5 bases and J 4 bases; bases outside gene matches: 10. The CDR3 sequence is CASSAPDRPGNEKLFF. The DNA for the CDR3 is TGTGCCAGCAGCGCCCCGGACAGGCCGGGTAATGAAAAACTGTTTTTT.

The chain uses TRBV21-1 and TRBJ2-6; TRBD1 reflects the table's D call only, with no check against the DNA. TRBV21-1 is termed a pseudogene. The length of the CDR3 is 16 residues. CDR3 coding DNA: TGTGCCAGCACCAGGGACGGAAGCTCTGGGGCCAACGTCCTGACTTTC. Protein: CASTRDGSSGANVLTF.

The CDR3 DNA follows: TGTGCCAGCAGCAGCGCCAGAGCAGATTATGGCTACACCTTC. This gives the protein CASSSARADYGYTF. This chain links TRBV6-1 with TRBJ1-2; D unclear. Germline CDR1 and CDR2: MNHNS and SASEGT. V dropped 6 bases and J dropped 5 bases, with 16 bases sitting between them. This CDR3 spans 14 amino acids.

This clonotype was seen a handful of times. The V and J genes are TRBV4-2 and TRBJ2-1, with TRBD2 matching 15 bases. CDR1 and CDR2 from the germline V gene are LGHNA and YNFKEQ. CDR3 length: 18 amino acids. J was trimmed by 3 bases and V by 5 bases; bases with no gene match: 8. The CDR3 region has the DNA TGTGCCAGCAGCAGGACTAGCGGGGGGGTAATGGGCTACAATGAGCAGTTCTTC. This gives the protein CASSRTSGGVMGYNEQFF.

This clonotype appeared a single time. The gene calls are TRBV6-2 or TRBV6-3 and TRBJ2-5, with 14 bases aligning to TRBD2. Germline assignment: CDR1 MNHEY and CDR2 SVGEGT. The junction had 7 bases not matched to a gene; V was cut back by 0 bases and J by 4 bases. The CDR3 spans 18 residues. This chain's CDR3 is CASSYSPWTSGRSETQYF. CDR3 sequence (DNA): TGTGCCAGCAGTTACTCTCCGTGGACTAGCGGGAGGTCAGAGACCCAGTACTTC.

This clonotype showed up just a few times. This chain uses TRBV6-6 with TRBJ2-1; 10 bases are a match to TRBD2. From germline, CDR1 is MNHNY and CDR2 SVGAGI (reference sequence). V lost 4 bases, J lost 7 bases, and 13 bases stayed unmatched. The CDR3 loop spans 17 amino acids. The CDR3, as DNA: TGTGCCAGCAGTTCTAGTCCCGGACTAGCGGATAGGAATGAGCAGTTCTTC. Its translation: CASSSSPGLADRNEQFF.